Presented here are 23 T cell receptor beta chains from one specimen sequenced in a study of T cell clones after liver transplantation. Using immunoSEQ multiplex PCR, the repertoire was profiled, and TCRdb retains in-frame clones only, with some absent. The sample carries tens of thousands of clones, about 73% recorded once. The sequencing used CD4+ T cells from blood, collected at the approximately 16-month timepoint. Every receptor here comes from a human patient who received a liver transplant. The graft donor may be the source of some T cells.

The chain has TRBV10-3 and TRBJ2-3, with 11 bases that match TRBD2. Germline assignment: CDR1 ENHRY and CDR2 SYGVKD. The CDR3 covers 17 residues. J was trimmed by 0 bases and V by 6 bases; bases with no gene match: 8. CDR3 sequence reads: CAIRETSGTSSTDTQYF. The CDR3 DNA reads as TGTGCCATCAGAGAGACTAGCGGGACCTCTAGCACAGATACGCAGTATTTT.

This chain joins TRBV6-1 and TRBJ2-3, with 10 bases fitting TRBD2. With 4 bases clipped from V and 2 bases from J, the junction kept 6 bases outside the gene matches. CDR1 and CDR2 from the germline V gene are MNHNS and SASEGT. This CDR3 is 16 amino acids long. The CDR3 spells CASSAGAGGNTDTQYF. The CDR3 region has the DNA TGTGCCAGCAGTGCAGGAGCGGGAGGGAACACAGATACGCAGTATTTT.

The CDR3 region has the DNA TGTGCCACCAGCAGAGAGATTGGAGCCGCTTCTAATAATCAGCCCCAGCATTTT. It specifies CATSREIGAASNNQPQHF. V usage is TRBV15 and J usage is TRBJ1-5; D not certain. Germline values: CDR1 LNHNV, CDR2 YYDKDF (reference sequence). V was clipped by 0 bases and J by 4 bases, with 19 bases between them. This CDR3 spans 18 amino acids.

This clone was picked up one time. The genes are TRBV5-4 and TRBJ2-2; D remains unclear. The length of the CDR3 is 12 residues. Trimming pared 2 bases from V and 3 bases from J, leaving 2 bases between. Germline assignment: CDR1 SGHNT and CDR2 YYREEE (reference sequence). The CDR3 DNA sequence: TGTGCCAGCAGCTTTGACACCGGGGAGCTGTTTTTT. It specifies CASSFDTGELFF.

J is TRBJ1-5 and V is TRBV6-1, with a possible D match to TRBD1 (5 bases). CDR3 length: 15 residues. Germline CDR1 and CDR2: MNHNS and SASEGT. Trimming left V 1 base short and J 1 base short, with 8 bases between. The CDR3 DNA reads TGTGCCAGCAGTGAAGGGACATCGAGCAATCAGCCCCAGCATTTT. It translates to CASSEGTSSNQPQHF.

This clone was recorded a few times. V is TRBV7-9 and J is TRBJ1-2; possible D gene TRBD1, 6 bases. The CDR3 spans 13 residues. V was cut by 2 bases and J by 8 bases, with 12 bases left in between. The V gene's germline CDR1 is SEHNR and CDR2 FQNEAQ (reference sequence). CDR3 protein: CASSLRDITGYTF. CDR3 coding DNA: TGTGCCAGCAGCTTACGGGACATAACGGGCTACACCTTC.

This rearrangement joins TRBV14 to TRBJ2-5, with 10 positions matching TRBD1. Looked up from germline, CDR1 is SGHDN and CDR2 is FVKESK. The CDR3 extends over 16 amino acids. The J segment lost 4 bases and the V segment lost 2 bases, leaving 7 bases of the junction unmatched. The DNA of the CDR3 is TGTGCCAGCAGCCAACTTCAGGGACAGGGGAGAGAGACCCAGTACTTC. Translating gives CASSQLQGQGRETQYF.

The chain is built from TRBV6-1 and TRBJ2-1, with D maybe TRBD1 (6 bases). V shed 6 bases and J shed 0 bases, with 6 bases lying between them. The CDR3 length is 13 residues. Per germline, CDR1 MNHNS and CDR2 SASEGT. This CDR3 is CASSRGSYNEQFF. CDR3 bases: TGTGCCAGCAGCAGGGGCTCCTACAATGAGCAGTTCTTC.

CDR3 amino acids: CASSLDGGGSYEQYF. The CDR3 DNA follows: TGTGCCAGCAGCTTGGATGGCGGGGGATCCTACGAGCAGTACTTC. The V and J genes are TRBV5-5 and TRBJ2-7, with 7 bases fitting TRBD2. Germline CDR1 and CDR2: SGHKS and YYEKEE (reference sequence). With 0 bases clipped from V and 1 base from J, the junction kept 4 bases outside the gene matches. This CDR3 contains 15 residues.

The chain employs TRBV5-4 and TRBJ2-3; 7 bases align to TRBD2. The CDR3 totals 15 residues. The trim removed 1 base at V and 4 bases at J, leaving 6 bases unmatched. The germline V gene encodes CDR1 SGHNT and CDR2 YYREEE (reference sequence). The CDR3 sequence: CASSLWASGADTQYF. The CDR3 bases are TGTGCCAGCAGCTTGTGGGCTAGCGGAGCAGATACGCAGTATTTT.

The CDR3 loop is CASSIVGTDNEQFF. The CDR3 nucleotides read TGTGCCAGTAGTATAGTAGGGACCGACAATGAGCAGTTCTTC. The J gene is TRBJ2-1, the V gene TRBV19; D tentatively fits TRBD1 or TRBD2 (5 bases each). V dropped 1 base and J dropped 5 bases, with 9 bases sitting between them. Germline CDR1 LNHDA, CDR2 SQIVND (reference sequence). There are 14 residues in the CDR3.

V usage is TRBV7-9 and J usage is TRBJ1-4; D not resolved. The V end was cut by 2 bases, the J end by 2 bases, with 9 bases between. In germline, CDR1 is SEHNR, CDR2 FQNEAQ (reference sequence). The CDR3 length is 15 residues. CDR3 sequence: CASSLLGNTNEKLFF. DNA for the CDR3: TGTGCCAGCAGCTTATTGGGAAATACTAATGAAAAACTGTTTTTT.

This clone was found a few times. The CDR3 region is CASSSGGHGYTF. CDR3 nucleotides: TGCGCCAGCAGCTCAGGGGGCCATGGCTACACCTTC. The J gene is TRBJ1-2, the V gene TRBV5-1, with TRBD1 matching over 8 bases. After removal of 3 bases from V and 6 bases from J, the junction contained 1 base not matched to a gene. CDR1 and CDR2 (germline): SGHRS, YFSETQ. The CDR3 loop spans 12 amino acids.

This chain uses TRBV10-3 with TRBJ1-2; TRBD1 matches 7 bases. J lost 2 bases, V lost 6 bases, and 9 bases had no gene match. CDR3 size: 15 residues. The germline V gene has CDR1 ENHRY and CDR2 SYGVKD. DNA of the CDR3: TGTGCCATCAGCACCCAATTACAGGGGAACTATGGCTACACCTTC. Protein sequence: CAISTQLQGNYGYTF.

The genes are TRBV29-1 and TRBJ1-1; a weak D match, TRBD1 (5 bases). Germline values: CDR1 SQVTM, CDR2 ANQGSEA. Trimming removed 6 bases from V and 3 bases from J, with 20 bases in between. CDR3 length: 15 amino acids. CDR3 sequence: CSVSNQWGGHTEAFF. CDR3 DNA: TGCAGCGTCTCGAATCAGTGGGGGGGACACACTGAAGCTTTCTTT.

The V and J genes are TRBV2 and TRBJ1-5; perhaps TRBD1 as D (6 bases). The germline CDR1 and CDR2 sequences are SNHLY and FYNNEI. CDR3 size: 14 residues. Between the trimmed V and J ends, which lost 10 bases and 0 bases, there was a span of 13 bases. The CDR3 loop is CATTTGNSNQPQHF. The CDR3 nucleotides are TGTGCCACTACGACAGGAAATAGCAATCAGCCCCAGCATTTT.

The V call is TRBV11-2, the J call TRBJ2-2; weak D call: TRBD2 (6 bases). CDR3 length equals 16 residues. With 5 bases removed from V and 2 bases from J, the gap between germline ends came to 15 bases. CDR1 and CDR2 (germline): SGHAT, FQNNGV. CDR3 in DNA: TGTGCCAGCAGCGAGGGACTCCGAGGAAACACCGGGGAGCTGTTTTTT. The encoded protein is CASSEGLRGNTGELFF.

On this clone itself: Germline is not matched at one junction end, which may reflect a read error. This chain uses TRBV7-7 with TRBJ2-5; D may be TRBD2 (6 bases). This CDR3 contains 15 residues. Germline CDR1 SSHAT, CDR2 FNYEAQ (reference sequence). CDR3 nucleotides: TGTGCTAGCAGCCTCGCGGGGCAGGGAGGAGAGACCCAGTACTTC. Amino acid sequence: CASSLAGQGGETQYF.

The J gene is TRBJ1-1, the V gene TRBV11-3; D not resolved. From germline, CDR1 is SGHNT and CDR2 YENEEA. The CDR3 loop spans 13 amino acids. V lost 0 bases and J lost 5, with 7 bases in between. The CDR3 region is CASSLEGGTEAFF. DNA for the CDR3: TGTGCCAGCAGCTTAGAAGGTGGGACTGAAGCTTTCTTT.

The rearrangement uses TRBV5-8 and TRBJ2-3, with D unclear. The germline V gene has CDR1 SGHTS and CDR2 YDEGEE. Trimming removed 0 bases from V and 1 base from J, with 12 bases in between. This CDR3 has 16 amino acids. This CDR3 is CASSLAGRAGTDTQYF. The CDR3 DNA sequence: TGTGCCAGCAGCTTGGCCGGTAGGGCCGGCACAGATACGCAGTATTTT.

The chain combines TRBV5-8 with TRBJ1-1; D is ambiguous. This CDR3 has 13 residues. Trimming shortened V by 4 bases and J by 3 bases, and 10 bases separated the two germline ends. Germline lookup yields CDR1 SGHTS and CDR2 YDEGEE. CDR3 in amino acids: CASSRNKDTEAFF. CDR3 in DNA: TGTGCCAGCAGCCGAAATAAGGACACTGAAGCTTTCTTT. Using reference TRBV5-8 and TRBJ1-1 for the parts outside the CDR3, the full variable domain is EAGVTQSPTHLIKTRGQQATLRCSPISGHTSVYWYQQALGLGLQFLLWYDEGEERNRGNFPPRFSGRQFPNYSSELNVNALELEDSALYLCASSRNKDTEAFFGQGTRLTVV.

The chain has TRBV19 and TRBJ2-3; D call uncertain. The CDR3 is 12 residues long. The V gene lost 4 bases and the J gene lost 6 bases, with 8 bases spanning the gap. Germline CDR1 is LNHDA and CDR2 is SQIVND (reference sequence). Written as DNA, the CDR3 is TGTGCCAGTAGTAACCGAATGGATACGCAGTATTTT. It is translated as CASSNRMDTQYF.

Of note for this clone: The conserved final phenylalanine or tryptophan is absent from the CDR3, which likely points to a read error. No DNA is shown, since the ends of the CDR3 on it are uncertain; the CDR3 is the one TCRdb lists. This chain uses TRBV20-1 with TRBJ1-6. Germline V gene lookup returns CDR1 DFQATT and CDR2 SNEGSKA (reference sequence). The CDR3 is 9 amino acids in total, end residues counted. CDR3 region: CSARGDREL.